The 21 T cell receptor beta chains in this list originate from one sample, sequenced in a study of blood T cell repertoires in COVID-19. Sequencing was performed with immunoSEQ multiplex PCR; in TCRdb, only in-frame clones are kept and a portion is missing. The data show about 190,000 clones, with about 87% seen just once and 3.5% to 4.5% held by the top ten. Material: peripheral blood. These receptors all stem from a woman aged 25 to 39 with acute or convalescent COVID-19.

The rearrangement uses TRBV19 and TRBJ1-4, with D maybe TRBD1 (5 bases). V was cut by 1 base and J by 5 bases, with 8 bases left in between. In germline, CDR1 is LNHDA, CDR2 SQIVND (reference sequence). The CDR3 loop spans 14 amino acids. The CDR3 DNA is TGTGCCAGTAGTATAGGGGGGGGAAATGAAAAACTGTTTTTT. Its translation: CASSIGGGNEKLFF.

The chain combines TRBV6-5 with TRBJ2-2, with D perhaps matching TRBD2 (5 bases). The germline V gene has CDR1 MNHEY and CDR2 SVGAGI. This CDR3 region has 15 residues. Between the trimmed V and J ends, which lost 0 bases and 7 bases, there was a span of 12 bases. CDR3 in DNA: TGTGCCAGCAGTTACTCGAGGGCCGGTGGCGGGGAGCTGTTTTTT. This gives the protein CASSYSRAGGGELFF.

The rearrangement joins TRBV4-2 to TRBJ2-5, with D possibly matching TRBD2 (5 bases). The CDR3 has 13 amino acids. V lost 8 bases and J 5 bases, leaving 15 bases between the germline ends. In germline, CDR1 is LGHNA, CDR2 YNFKEQ. The CDR3 DNA sequence: TGTGCCAGCTCATCGCAGGAGGCTGAGACCCAGTACTTC. Translated, it gives CASSSQEAETQYF.

The V gene is TRBV6-2 or TRBV6-3, the J gene TRBJ2-2; 10 bases agree with TRBD2. Germline V CDR1 and CDR2: MNHEY, SVGEGT. Trimming removed 4 bases from V and 6 bases from J; junction bases left unmatched: 2. CDR3 length: 14 residues. CDR3 sequence reads: CASSLTSGSGELFF. The CDR3 nucleotides are TGTGCCAGCAGTTTGACTAGCGGGTCCGGGGAGCTGTTTTTT.

V and J are TRBV5-1 and TRBJ1-3; D call uncertain. CDR3 length: 15 amino acids. Trimming cost V 0 bases and J 3 bases, with 10 bases left between them. Germline V lookup: CDR1 SGHRS, CDR2 YFSETQ. CDR3 region: CASSLGSGGGNTIYF. CDR3 in DNA: TGCGCCAGCAGCTTGGGGTCTGGAGGTGGAAACACCATATATTTT.

The chain combines TRBV3-1 (or the pseudogene TRBV3-2) with TRBJ2-5; D is unresolved. Germline CDR1 reads LGHDT; CDR2 reads YNNKEL (reference sequence). Trimming removed 11 bases from V and 1 base from J, with 8 bases in between. The CDR3 sequence is 11 residues long. This CDR3 reads CASRIQETQYF. CDR3 DNA sequence: TGTGCCTCGCGGATCCAAGAGACCCAGTACTTC.

Only one count was recorded for this clone. The rearrangement links TRBV30 to TRBJ2-3, with 9 bases that match TRBD2. The ends lost 2 bases at V and 2 bases at J; junction bases unmatched: 5. CDR3 size: 15 residues. In germline, CDR1 is GTSNPN, CDR2 SVGIG (reference sequence). Here the CDR3 reads CAWSFGGRDTDTQYF. CDR3 bases: TGTGCCTGGAGTTTTGGCGGGAGGGACACAGATACGCAGTATTTT.

This sequence joins TRBV7-2 and TRBJ2-3; tentative D call: TRBD2 (5 bases). The CDR3 spans 14 residues. Germline V CDR1 and CDR2: SGHTA, FQGNSA. The ends were cut back, 4 bases at V and 1 base at J, with 9 bases in the middle. This chain's CDR3 is CASSSWTGTDTQYF. The CDR3 DNA follows: TGTGCCAGCAGCTCCTGGACTGGCACAGATACGCAGTATTTT.

V and J are TRBV12-3 or TRBV12-4 and TRBJ1-2, with no clear D. The CDR3 runs to 13 residues. V lost 3 bases, J lost 4 bases, and 9 bases lay in between. The CDR3 nucleotides read TGTGCCAGCAGTTTTCAGTTTTTCTATGGCTACACCTTC. Translating it yields CASSFQFFYGYTF.

The genes are TRBV29-1 and TRBJ1-1; unclear D gene. The CDR3 has 12 amino acids. V was shortened by 6 bases and J by 1 base, with 9 bases between the two germline ends. Germline values: CDR1 SQVTM, CDR2 ANQGSEA. The CDR3 region is CSVVSQNTEAFF. CDR3 DNA sequence: TGCAGCGTCGTTTCACAGAACACTGAAGCTTTCTTT.

The gene calls are TRBV9 and TRBJ2-6; a possible D gene is TRBD1 (6 bases). CDR1 is SGDLS, CDR2 YYNGEE, per germline. This CDR3 spans 19 amino acids. The V and J ends lost 0 bases and 1 base respectively, with 17 bases between them. The CDR3 nucleotides are TGTGCCAGCAGCGTAGGTAAAGGGGGAACATTGTCTGGGGCCAACGTCCTGACTTTC. Protein: CASSVGKGGTLSGANVLTF.

V and J are TRBV2 and TRBJ1-2; unclear D gene. The CDR3 totals 14 residues. Germline values: CDR1 SNHLY, CDR2 FYNNEI. Trimming stripped 7 bases from V and 3 bases from J, with 15 bases between. CDR3 nucleotides: TGTGCCAGCACCCCAAGAGTAACTGACTATGGCTACACCTTC. Its translation: CASTPRVTDYGYTF.

The chain has TRBV6-1 and TRBJ1-4; maybe TRBD1 (5 bases). Germline V lookup: CDR1 MNHNS, CDR2 SASEGT. Trimming shortened V by 0 bases and J by 5 bases, and 28 bases separated the two germline ends. This CDR3 region has 21 residues. Written as DNA, the CDR3 is TGTGCCAGCAGTGAAGCGCTTCATCGTCAATGGTTGGGGGGGACGAATGAAAAACTGTTTTTT. Its translation is CASSEALHRQWLGGTNEKLFF.

The table lists this clone with a few counts. The rearrangement uses TRBV19 and TRBJ1-1, with D maybe TRBD1 (6 bases). Germline V lookup: CDR1 LNHDA, CDR2 SQIVND (reference sequence). The length of the CDR3 is 17 residues. V was cut by 5 bases and J by 6 bases, with 25 bases left in between. The CDR3 DNA follows: TGTGCCAGTAGTCCGCTATTAATGCAGGGGAGTAAGGCTGAAGCTTTCTTT. Its translation: CASSPLLMQGSKAEAFF.

The rearrangement links TRBV15 to TRBJ1-5; TRBD1 agrees at 8 bases. The CDR3 spans 14 residues. Per germline, CDR1 LNHNV and CDR2 YYDKDF (reference sequence). The trim removed 4 bases at V and 9 bases at J, leaving 8 bases unmatched. DNA of the CDR3: TGTGCCACCAGCAACGACAGGGGAGGAGGGCCCCAGCATTTT. It encodes CATSNDRGGGPQHF. The whole variable domain, remainder taken from reference TRBV15 and TRBJ1-5, is DAMVIQNPRYQVTQFGKPVTLSCSQTLNHNVMYWYQQKSSQAPKLLFHYYDKDFNNEADTPDNFQSRRPNTSFCFLDIRSPGLGDTAMYLCATSNDRGGGPQHFGDGTRLSIL.

The chain couples TRBV27 to TRBJ1-1; no reliable D call. CDR1 and CDR2 from the germline V gene are MNHEY and SMNVEV (reference sequence). Trimming cost V 6 bases and J 5 bases, with 10 bases left between them. The CDR3 is made up of 12 amino acids. The CDR3: CASRSAETEAFF. CDR3 nucleotides: TGTGCCAGCAGGTCCGCGGAGACTGAAGCTTTCTTT.

This clone showed up just once. V is TRBV6-1 and J is TRBJ1-4; D possibly corresponds to TRBD1 (6 bases). This CDR3 comprises 14 residues. Germline CDR1 MNHNS, CDR2 SASEGT. V was trimmed by 2 bases and J by 7 bases, leaving 11 bases between them. CDR3 in amino acids: CASSERDISEKLFF. The CDR3 nucleotides are TGTGCCAGCAGTGAACGGGACATATCTGAAAAACTGTTTTTT.

This chain links TRBV7-2 with TRBJ1-2; D uncertain. Germline V CDR1 and CDR2: SGHTA, FQGNSA. The length of the CDR3 is 13 residues. The germline V and J ends were trimmed by 1 base and 0 bases, with 3 bases remaining between them. CDR3 amino acids: CASSLVANYGYTF. The DNA of the CDR3 is TGTGCCAGCAGCTTAGTAGCTAACTATGGCTACACCTTC.

The chain combines TRBV19 with TRBJ2-7, with 8 bases aligning to TRBD2. Trimming took 6 bases from V and 5 from J; bases not matched to a gene: 12. CDR3 length: 15 amino acids. Germline CDR1 reads LNHDA; CDR2 reads SQIVND (reference sequence). This CDR3 is CASRPSGSEIHEQYF. The CDR3 nucleotides are TGTGCCAGTAGACCCAGCGGGAGTGAAATCCACGAGCAGTACTTC. The whole variable domain, filled in from reference TRBV19 and TRBJ2-7, reads DGGITQSPKYLFRKEGQNVTLSCEQNLNHDAMYWYRQDPGQGLRLIYYSQIVNDFQKGDIAEGYSVSREKKESFPLTVTSAQKNPTAFYLCASRPSGSEIHEQYFGPGTRLTVT.

The rearrangement links TRBV3-1 (or the pseudogene TRBV3-2) to TRBJ1-1; 8 nucleotides agree with TRBD1. The CDR3 spans 14 residues. J was trimmed by 8 bases and V by 2 bases; bases with no gene match: 7. Germline-derived CDR1 and CDR2 are LGHDT and YNNKEL (reference sequence). Here the CDR3 DNA reads TGTGCCAGCAGCCAACCGGGACAGGTTGACGAAGCTTTCTTT. This codes for CASSQPGQVDEAFF.

This clone was seen more than once but under ten times. The chain is built from TRBV24-1 and TRBJ2-7; 9 bases map to TRBD1. CDR1 and CDR2 (germline): KGHDR, SFDVKD. The CDR3 length is 17 residues. The V segment lost 3 bases and the J segment 5 bases; nucleotides outside the gene matches: 13. The CDR3 DNA follows: TGTGCCACCAGTGATCCCCGGGACAGGGCAAAGGGCGACGAGCAGTACTTC. Encoded protein: CATSDPRDRAKGDEQYF.